Sequencing of this T cell receptor (beta chain) was carried out in a study of shared clonotypes between healthy human individuals. Turning to the study itself: Participating donors consisted of two women and a few men aged 18 to 49.

Turning to this clone: Antigen specificity is unknown.

Measured with immunoSEQ multiplex PCR; TCRdb has only the in-frame clones, and not every one. The table records approximately 2.3 million clones, 80% to 95% of them present only once. Per germline, CDR1 SGHRS and CDR2 YFSETQ. J was trimmed by 8 bases and V by 4 bases; bases with no gene match: 9. The CDR3 contains 14 residues. Study-wide points: Generation probabilities of non-shared clonotypes were lower (relative to those shared by all four donors). The study drew on few donors, limiting represented genetic and exposure-history diversity.

The origin of this receptor is a man in his late teens or twenties in good health. Some clones in this sample may be carry-over from other donors' samples. Sequenced: naive CD4+ T cells from PBMCs. Subset given: CD45RA+ positively selected. The chain recombines TRBV5-1 with TRBJ2-3; 8 nucleotides agree with TRBD1. CDR3 in amino acids: CASSPGTDRATQYF. CDR3 nucleotides: TGCGCCAGCAGCCCCGGGACGGACAGGGCTACGCAGTATTTT.